The T cell receptor beta chain described here comes from a study of T cells in Graves' hyperthyroidism and ophthalmopathy. The CDR3 covers 14 residues. Trimming shortened V by 6 bases and J by 3 bases, and 11 bases separated the two germline ends. Germline V gene data show CDR1 as SGHTA and CDR2 as FQGNSA. Study outcomes and limitations: By a 13 V-J model, ophthalmopathy was set apart from stable hyperthyroidism.

As regards this clonotype: Antigen specificity is unknown.

Disease lasting under 3 months, a NOSPECS grade of at least 4, and a Clinical Activity Score of at least 3 were features of the ophthalmopathy patients. Diagnosing involved the use of clinical symptoms, serum thyroxine and TRAb, thyroid ultrasound and orbital computed tomography. RNA transcripts gave rise to amplified TCR beta CDR3 regions. TCR CDR3 underwent first-round RT-PCR with the HTBI primer set. TCRdb passed the multiplex PCR reads through MiXCR, listing each CDR3 protein once. The table includes 530,000 or so distinct CDR3 sequences, roughly 17% detected once. The sequenced sample consisted of blood. This chain connects TRBV7-2 to TRBJ1-4; D gene ambiguous. This TCR was sampled from a woman in her late teens or twenties with Graves' ophthalmopathy. CDR3 sequence reads: CASSDRAANEKLFF. The CDR3 DNA reads TGTGCCAGCAGTGACCGAGCCGCTAATGAAAAACTGTTTTTT. Combining the CDR3 with reference TRBV7-2 and TRBJ1-4 gives the whole variable domain GAGVSQSPSNKVTEKGKDVELRCDPISGHTALYWYRQSLGQGLEFLIYFQGNSAPDKSGLPSDRFSAERTGGSVSTLTIQRTQQEDSAVYLCASSDRAANEKLFFGSGTQLSVL.